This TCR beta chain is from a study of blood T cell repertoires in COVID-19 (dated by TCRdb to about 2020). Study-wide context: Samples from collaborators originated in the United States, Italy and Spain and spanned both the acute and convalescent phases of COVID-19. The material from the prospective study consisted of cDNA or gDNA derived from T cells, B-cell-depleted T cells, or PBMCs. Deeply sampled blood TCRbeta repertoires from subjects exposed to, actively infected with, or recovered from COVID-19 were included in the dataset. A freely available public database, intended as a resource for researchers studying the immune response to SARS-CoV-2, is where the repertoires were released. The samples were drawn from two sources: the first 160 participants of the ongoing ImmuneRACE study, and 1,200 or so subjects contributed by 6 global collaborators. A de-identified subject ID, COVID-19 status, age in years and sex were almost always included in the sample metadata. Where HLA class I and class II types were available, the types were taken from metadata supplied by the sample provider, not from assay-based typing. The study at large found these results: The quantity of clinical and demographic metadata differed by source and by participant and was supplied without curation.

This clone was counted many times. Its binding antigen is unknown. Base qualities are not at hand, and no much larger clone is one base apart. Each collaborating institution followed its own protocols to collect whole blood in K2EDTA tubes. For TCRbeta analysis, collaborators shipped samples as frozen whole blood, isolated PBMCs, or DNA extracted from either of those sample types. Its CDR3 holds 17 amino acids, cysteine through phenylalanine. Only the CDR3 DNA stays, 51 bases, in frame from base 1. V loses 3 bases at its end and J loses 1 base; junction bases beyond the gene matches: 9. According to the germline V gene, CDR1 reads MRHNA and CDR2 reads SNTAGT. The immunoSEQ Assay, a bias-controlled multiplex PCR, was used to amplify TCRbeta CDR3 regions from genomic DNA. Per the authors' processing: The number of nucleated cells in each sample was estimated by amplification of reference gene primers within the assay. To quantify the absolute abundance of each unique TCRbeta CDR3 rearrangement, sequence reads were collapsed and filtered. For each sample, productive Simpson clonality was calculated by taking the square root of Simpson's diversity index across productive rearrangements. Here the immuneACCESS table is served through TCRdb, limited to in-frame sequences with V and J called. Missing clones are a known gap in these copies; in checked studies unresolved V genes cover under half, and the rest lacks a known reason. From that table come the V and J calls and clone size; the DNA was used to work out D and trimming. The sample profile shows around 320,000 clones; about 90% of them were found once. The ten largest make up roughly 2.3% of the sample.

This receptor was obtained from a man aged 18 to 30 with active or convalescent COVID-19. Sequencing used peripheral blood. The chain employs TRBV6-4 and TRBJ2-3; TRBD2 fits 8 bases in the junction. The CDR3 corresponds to CASSEAAGAGGTDTQYF. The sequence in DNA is TGTGCCAGCAGTGAGGCCGCGGGAGCGGGGGGCACAGATACGCAGTATTTT.